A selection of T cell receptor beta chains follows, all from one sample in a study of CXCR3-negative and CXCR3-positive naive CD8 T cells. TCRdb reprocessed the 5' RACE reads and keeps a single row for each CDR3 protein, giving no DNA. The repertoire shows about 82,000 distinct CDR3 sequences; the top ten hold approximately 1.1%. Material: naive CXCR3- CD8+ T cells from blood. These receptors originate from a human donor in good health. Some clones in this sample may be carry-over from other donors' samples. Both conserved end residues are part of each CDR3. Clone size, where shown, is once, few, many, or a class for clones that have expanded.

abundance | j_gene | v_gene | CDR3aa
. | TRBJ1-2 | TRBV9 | CASSPSGDLNYGYTF
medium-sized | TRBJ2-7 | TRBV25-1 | CASGGQGDNEQYF
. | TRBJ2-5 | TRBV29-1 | CSASQGAVEETQYF
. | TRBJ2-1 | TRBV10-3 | CAIRRGEEDEQFF
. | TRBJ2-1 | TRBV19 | CASSIGGPGQFF
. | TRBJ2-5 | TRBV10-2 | CASSESAPGAQYF
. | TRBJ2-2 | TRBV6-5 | CASSYGSGTGELFF
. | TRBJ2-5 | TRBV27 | CASSERGIQETQYF
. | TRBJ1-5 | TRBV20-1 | CSTLRGNQPQHF
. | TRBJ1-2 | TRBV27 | CASSLDRGVYGYTF
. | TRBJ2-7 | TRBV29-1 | CSVEEAGHPYEQYF
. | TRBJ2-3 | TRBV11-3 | CASRPPTPQGAQGTDTQYF
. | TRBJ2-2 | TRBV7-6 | CASSLVSPGELFF
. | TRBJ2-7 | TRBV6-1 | CASAWSGLDDYEQYF
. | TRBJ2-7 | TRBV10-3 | CAISEMYEQYF
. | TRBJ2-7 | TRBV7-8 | CASSLTGLYSYEQYF
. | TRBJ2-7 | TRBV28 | CASSSQRGGYEQYF
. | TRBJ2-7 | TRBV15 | CATSRMRPQGEIYEQYF
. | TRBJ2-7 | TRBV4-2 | CASSQPEQGRGEQYF
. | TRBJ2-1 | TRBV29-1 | CSVEGDTFGEQFF